Following are 14 T cell receptor beta chains from one sample sequenced in a study of long-term antiretroviral therapy in people with HIV. Sequencing relied on immunoSEQ assay v3.0, run at survey level. The data were produced by immunoSEQ multiplex PCR, yet TCRdb's version contains in-frame clones alone and is incomplete. The sample carries about 30,000 clones, 70% to 90% recorded once. Here the sequenced sample was unsorted PBMCs, taken roughly 2.9 years before starting antiretroviral therapy. All receptors come from a woman in her twenties or thirties with HIV.

This sequence joins TRBV5-1 and TRBJ2-3, with 14 bases aligning to TRBD2. This CDR3 contains 15 residues. J lost 5 bases, V lost 3 bases, and 2 bases had no gene match. Germline-derived CDR1 and CDR2 are SGHRS and YFSETQ. The CDR3 spells CASSSGTSGRDTQYF. The CDR3, as DNA: TGCGCCAGCAGCTCCGGGACTAGCGGGAGAGATACGCAGTATTTT.

This clone was seen more than once but under ten times. The chain couples TRBV30 to TRBJ1-6; 8 bases line up with TRBD1. The CDR3 spans 11 residues. The germline gives CDR1 GTSNPN, CDR2 SVGIG (reference sequence). The CDR3, as DNA: TGTGCATCGTACAGGGGGGTGGCCCTCCACTTT. It specifies CASYRGVALHF.

The chain recombines TRBV2 with TRBJ1-1; D might be TRBD1 (5 bases). In germline, CDR1 is SNHLY, CDR2 FYNNEI. The CDR3 runs 11 residues. V dropped 2 bases and J dropped 7 bases, with 5 bases sitting between them. CDR3 coding DNA: TGTGCCAGCAGTGAACAGGGTGAAGCTTTCTTT. Protein product: CASSEQGEAFF.

This chain uses TRBV5-8 with TRBJ1-3; possible D gene TRBD1, 6 bases. The CDR3 consists of 15 residues. The ends were cut back, 1 base at V and 0 bases at J, with 8 bases in the middle. CDR1 is SGHTS and CDR2 is YDEGEE in the germline V gene. The CDR3 nucleotides are TGTGCCAGCAGCTTGTGGACAGCCTCTGGAAACACCATATATTTT. It codes for CASSLWTASGNTIYF. Supplemented by reference TRBV5-8 and TRBJ1-3, the full variable domain reads EAGVTQSPTHLIKTRGQQATLRCSPISGHTSVYWYQQALGLGLQFLLWYDEGEERNRGNFPPRFSGRQFPNYSSELNVNALELEDSALYLCASSLWTASGNTIYFGEGSWLTVV.

This clone was picked up one time. The chain has TRBV6-6 and TRBJ1-1, with unresolved D. V gave up 0 bases and J gave up 7 bases, with 9 bases separating them. This CDR3 contains 13 residues. Germline V gene lookup returns CDR1 MNHNY and CDR2 SVGAGI (reference sequence). For the CDR3, the DNA is TGTGCCAGCAGTTACTCGTGGCAGAATGAAGCTTTCTTT. Its translation: CASSYSWQNEAFF.

The rearrangement uses TRBV5-1 and TRBJ2-2; D may be TRBD1 (5 bases). Germline CDR1 and CDR2: SGHRS and YFSETQ. This CDR3 is built from 14 residues. Trimming left V 0 bases short and J 6 bases short, with 9 bases between. For the CDR3, the DNA is TGCGCCAGCAGCTTGGCGGCACAGGCCGGGGAGCTGTTTTTT. It codes for CASSLAAQAGELFF. Together with reference TRBV5-1 and TRBJ2-2, the CDR3 gives the full variable domain: KAGVTQTPRYLIKTRGQQVTLSCSPISGHRSVSWYQQTPGQGLQFLFEYFSETQRNKGNFPGRFSGRQFSNSRSEMNVSTLELGDSALYLCASSLAAQAGELFFGEGSRLTVL.

This chain joins TRBV6-5 and TRBJ1-2; TRBD1 aligns across 9 bases. V trimming: 6 bases; J trimming: 7 bases; junction bases outside the gene matches: 9. This CDR3 has 14 residues. Per germline, CDR1 MNHEY and CDR2 SVGAGI. The CDR3 bases are TGTGCCAGCAGCATGACAGGGGGGAGGCTTGGCTACACCTTC. This translates into CASSMTGGRLGYTF.

This chain links TRBV11-1 with TRBJ1-2; D remains unclear. With 5 bases removed from V and 8 bases from J, the gap between germline ends came to 15 bases. CDR1 and CDR2 (germline): SGHAT, FQDESV (reference sequence). The CDR3 loop spans 13 amino acids. The CDR3 spells CASSLRNRGGYTF. The CDR3 bases are TGTGCCAGCAGCCTTAGGAACAGAGGGGGCTACACCTTC.

This chain joins TRBV27 and TRBJ2-5; tentative D call: TRBD1 (7 bases). Germline V CDR1 and CDR2: MNHEY, SMNVEV (reference sequence). This CDR3 region has 16 residues. Trimming shortened V by 5 bases and J by 5 bases, and 21 bases separated the two germline ends. CDR3 nucleotide sequence: TGTGCCAGCAGTAAGGGGGCGGGGCGGCTTTGGGAGACCCAGTACTTC. Translating it yields CASSKGAGRLWETQYF.

DNA of the CDR3: TGTGCCAGCACCAGGGCTGGGGTTAGTGAAAAACTGTTTTTT. It is translated as CASTRAGVSEKLFF. The gene calls are TRBV2 and TRBJ1-4, with a weak D call TRBD1 (5 bases). The CDR3 spans 14 residues. Germline CDR1 reads SNHLY; CDR2 reads FYNNEI. V shed 7 bases and J shed 7 bases, with 16 bases lying between them.

The chain has TRBV5-1 and TRBJ2-3; D is ambiguous. CDR3 length: 14 residues. Germline lookup yields CDR1 SGHRS and CDR2 YFSETQ. V dropped 0 bases and J dropped 2 bases, with 7 bases sitting between them. In nucleotides, the CDR3 is TGCGCCAGCAGCTTGGATCAGATCACAGATACGCAGTATTTT. This sequence encodes CASSLDQITDTQYF.

This clone was found a few times. At the DNA level, this CDR3 is encoded by other sequences in the same sample as well. The chain has TRBV27 and TRBJ1-1, with D unclear. The length of the CDR3 is 13 residues. Per germline, CDR1 MNHEY and CDR2 SMNVEV (reference sequence). Trimming pared 7 bases from V and 0 bases from J, leaving 9 bases between. In DNA form, the CDR3 reads TGTGCCAGCAAGGATAACCTGAACACTGAAGCTTTCTTT. Its protein is CASKDNLNTEAFF.

The V gene is TRBV29-1, the J gene TRBJ2-2; D remains ambiguous. The CDR3 has 12 residues. The V end lost 3 bases, the J end lost 6 bases, and 8 bases lay between the germline ends. Germline V CDR1 and CDR2: SQVTM, ANQGSEA. The CDR3 loop reads CSVEDGAGELFF. In DNA, the CDR3 is TGCAGCGTTGAGGACGGAGCCGGGGAGCTGTTTTTT.

The chain links TRBV4-1 to TRBJ2-3; D unresolved. The CDR3 length is 12 residues. Germline V CDR1 and CDR2: MGHRA, YSYEKL. Deletions cut 6 bases from V and 3 bases from J, with 7 bases between. The CDR3 reads CASSDWTDTQYF. In DNA form, the CDR3 reads TGCGCCAGCAGTGATTGGACAGATACGCAGTATTTT.